This TCR beta chain stems from a study of T-cell reconstitution after alpha-beta-depleted transplantation in children. The V end lost 2 bases, the J end lost 0 bases, and 8 bases lay between the germline ends. Germline CDR1 and CDR2: SGHTA and FQGNSA. The CDR3 spans 15 residues. Researchers prepared the TCRbeta library using unique molecular identifiers, the study reports. Each CDR3 protein is one row after TCRdb ran MiXCR on the PCR reads. In the table there are about 130,000 distinct CDR3 sequences, roughly 10% of which are singletons. This clonotype has a count of ten or more. The sequencing used PBMCs, mostly from graft donor cells, collected 180 days after TCRalphabeta/CD19-depleted stem cell transplant. This chain links TRBV7-2 with TRBJ1-5; no firm D call. This TCR was sampled from a girl in the first two years of life who had a stem cell transplant for combined immunodeficiency, so the T cells may come from the graft donor. The DNA of the CDR3 is TGTGCCAGCAGCTTACAACCGTTTAGCAATCAGCCCCAGCATTTT. Its translation is CASSLQPFSNQPQHF.